The 27 T cell receptor beta chains below all came from one sample that was sequenced in a study of blood T cell repertoires in COVID-19 (dated by TCRdb to 2018 to 2020). The method was the immunoSEQ multiplex PCR assay. In its TCRdb copy, this immuneACCESS table keeps in-frame sequences only and misses some clones. Where compared with another copy, unresolved V genes explain less than half of these, and the others have no known cause. The sample records about 11,000 clones, around four fifths of which are singletons. The ten largest clones represent under 40% of the sample. The material sequenced was peripheral blood. The receptors were gathered from a man aged 50 or older with active COVID-19.

The V call is TRBV4-1, the J call TRBJ2-5, with D possibly being TRBD1 (5 bases). Germline V lookup: CDR1 MGHRA, CDR2 YSYEKL. Trimming pared 0 bases from V and 5 bases from J, leaving 10 bases between. CDR3 length: 14 amino acids. The CDR3 region is CASSQEGRAETQYF. CDR3 DNA sequence: TGCGCCAGCAGCCAAGAGGGCAGGGCGGAGACCCAGTACTTC.

V gene TRBV19 combines with J gene TRBJ2-5; 11 bases line up with TRBD1. J was trimmed by 4 bases and V by 7 bases; bases with no gene match: 2. Germline CDR1 LNHDA, CDR2 SQIVND (reference sequence). The CDR3 consists of 13 residues. In nucleotides, the CDR3 is TGTGCCAGTACAGGGACAGGGGGAGAGACCCAGTACTTC. Protein product: CASTGTGGETQYF. Using reference TRBV19 and TRBJ2-5 for the parts outside the CDR3, the full variable domain is DGGITQSPKYLFRKEGQNVTLSCEQNLNHDAMYWYRQDPGQGLRLIYYSQIVNDFQKGDIAEGYSVSREKKESFPLTVTSAQKNPTAFYLCASTGTGGETQYFGPGTRLLVL.

The gene calls are TRBV28 and TRBJ2-2; 7 bases fit TRBD2. The germline V gene has CDR1 MDHEN and CDR2 SYDVKM. The CDR3 loop spans 15 amino acids. V gave up 5 bases and J gave up 4 bases; unmatched junction bases: 7. The chain's CDR3 is CASSVAGGGTGELFF. The CDR3 DNA reads as TGTGCCAGCAGTGTAGCGGGCGGAGGCACCGGGGAGCTGTTTTTT. The whole variable domain, remainder taken from reference TRBV28 and TRBJ2-2, is DVKVTQSSRYLVKRTGEKVFLECVQDMDHENMFWYRQDPGLGLRLIYFSYDVKMKEKGDIPEGYSVSREKKERFSLILESASTNQTSMYLCASSVAGGGTGELFFGEGSRLTVL.

The gene calls are TRBV27 and TRBJ2-5; TRBD1 matches at 7 bases. The J segment lost 2 bases and the V segment lost 5 bases, leaving 8 bases of the junction unmatched. The CDR3 sequence is 15 residues long. CDR1 and CDR2 (germline): MNHEY, SMNVEV (reference sequence). In DNA, the CDR3 is TGTGCCAGCAGTCAAGGCCAGGGACAGCAAGAGACCCAGTACTTC. Protein sequence: CASSQGQGQQETQYF.

This clone occurred once. The chain combines TRBV28 with TRBJ2-2; 8 bases align to TRBD1. CDR3 length: 16 amino acids. Trimming cost V 4 bases and J 0 bases; bases outside gene matches: 4. CDR1 is MDHEN, CDR2 SYDVKM, per germline. CDR3 DNA sequence: TGTGCCAGCAGTTCGGCGGACAGGGCGAACACCGGGGAGCTGTTTTTT. Residues: CASSSADRANTGELFF.

This chain joins TRBV15 and TRBJ2-1; 7 positions match TRBD2. The CDR3 length is 18 residues. With 6 bases clipped from V and 5 bases from J, the junction kept 19 bases outside the gene matches. CDR1 LNHNV and CDR2 YYDKDF come from the germline V gene (reference sequence). CDR3 in amino acids: CATRRRSSGPLWDNEQFF. In DNA, the CDR3 is TGTGCCACCAGACGGAGGTCTAGCGGACCTCTGTGGGACAATGAGCAGTTCTTC.

This chain uses TRBV12-3 or TRBV12-4 with TRBJ2-7; maybe TRBD2 (5 bases). This CDR3 comprises 13 residues. Deletions cut 7 bases from V and 2 bases from J, with 12 bases between. CDR3 coding DNA: TGTGCCAGCACCCGGGAAAACACCTACGAGCAGTACTTC. Translating gives CASTRENTYEQYF.

In its sample, this clone is medium-sized. In nucleotides, the CDR3 is TGTGCCAGTGGTCGCGGGTTACACTCTGGAAACACCATATATTTT. It yields the protein CASGRGLHSGNTIYF. The chain uses TRBV19 and TRBJ1-3; D not resolved. The CDR3 spans 15 residues. Trimming removed 8 bases from V and 0 bases from J, with 14 bases in between. Germline CDR1 is LNHDA and CDR2 is SQIVND (reference sequence).

This CDR3 is CASSRGGGRDADTQYF. The CDR3 nucleotides read TGTGCCAGCAGCCGTGGTGGCGGGAGGGACGCAGATACGCAGTATTTT. The chain uses TRBV14 and TRBJ2-3; 9 nucleotides align to TRBD2. Trimming took 4 bases from V and 4 from J; bases not matched to a gene: 9. This CDR3 region has 16 residues. Germline V lookup: CDR1 SGHDN, CDR2 FVKESK.

V gene TRBV6-1 combines with J gene TRBJ2-5; 8 bases fit TRBD1. Looked up from germline, CDR1 is MNHNS and CDR2 is SASEGT. This CDR3 contains 15 residues. Trimming cost V 3 bases and J 1 base; bases outside gene matches: 4. CDR3 sequence (DNA): TGTGCCAGCAGTGAGAGGGACAGGACCCAAGAGACCCAGTACTTC. It codes for CASSERDRTQETQYF.

This clone was counted once. The rearrangement links TRBV7-2 to TRBJ2-1; 9 positions match TRBD1. Germline loops: CDR1 SGHTA, CDR2 FQGNSA. With V trimmed by 2 bases and J by 9 bases, 5 bases remained unmatched. This CDR3 spans 14 amino acids. The DNA of the CDR3 is TGTGCCAGCAGCTTACGGGGACAGGGCGGTGAGCAGTTCTTC. Amino acid sequence: CASSLRGQGGEQFF.

V usage is TRBV9 and J usage is TRBJ2-3; a weak D match, TRBD2 (6 bases). V was clipped by 0 bases and J by 5 bases, with 13 bases between them. In germline, CDR1 is SGDLS, CDR2 YYNGEE. CDR3 length: 15 amino acids. CDR3 sequence reads: CASSVGGGGRDTQYF. As DNA, the CDR3 is TGTGCCAGCAGCGTAGGTGGCGGAGGGCGAGATACGCAGTATTTT.

This sequence joins TRBV27 and TRBJ2-1; TRBD1 matches 7 bases. CDR1 and CDR2 (germline): MNHEY, SMNVEV (reference sequence). With V trimmed by 6 bases and J by 6 bases, 5 bases remained unmatched. This CDR3 comprises 13 residues. The CDR3 coding sequence is TGTGCCAGCAGCTTGACAGGGAGCAATGAGCAGTTCTTC. Amino acids: CASSLTGSNEQFF.

This chain joins TRBV6-4 and TRBJ2-3; maybe TRBD1 (5 bases). This CDR3 region has 15 residues. Trimming took off 0 bases at V and 3 bases at J, with 10 bases between the two ends. The germline gives CDR1 MRHNA, CDR2 SNTAGT. The CDR3 is CASSDSGVPTDTQYF. In DNA form, the CDR3 reads TGTGCCAGCAGTGACTCAGGGGTTCCAACAGATACGCAGTATTTT.

The J gene is TRBJ2-1, the V gene TRBV7-9; 13 bases are shared with TRBD2. J lost 2 bases, V lost 3 bases, and 10 bases had no gene match. CDR1 SEHNR and CDR2 FQNEAQ come from the germline V gene (reference sequence). This CDR3 contains 19 residues. The CDR3 DNA reads as TGTGCCAGCAGCTTTGGGGGATGGACTAGCGGGGGAACCTACAATGAGCAGTTCTTC. Residues: CASSFGGWTSGGTYNEQFF. The full variable domain, completed using reference TRBV7-9 and TRBJ2-1, is DTGVSQNPRHKITKRGQNVTFRCDPISEHNRLYWYRQTLGQGPEFLTYFQNEAQLEKSRLLSDRFSAERPKGSFSTLEIQRTEQGDSAMYLCASSFGGWTSGGTYNEQFFGPGTRLTVL.

The rearrangement joins TRBV9 to TRBJ1-4, with TRBD1 matching 7 bases. This CDR3 comprises 16 residues. J gave up 1 base and V 2 bases, and 5 bases lay outside the gene matches. Germline V gene sequence: CDR1 SGDLS, CDR2 YYNGEE. CDR3 protein: CASSVDTGETNEKLFF. CDR3 nucleotide sequence: TGTGCCAGCAGCGTGGACACAGGGGAAACTAATGAAAAACTGTTTTTT.

This clone is labeled medium-sized. The chain combines TRBV2 with TRBJ1-2; no definite D call. The CDR3 consists of 14 residues. V dropped 3 bases and J dropped 4 bases, with 12 bases sitting between them. Germline CDR1 SNHLY, CDR2 FYNNEI. CDR3 in DNA: TGTGCCAGCAGTGATATGGGCTTCTCCTATGGCTACACCTTC. Translated, it gives CASSDMGFSYGYTF.

This chain joins TRBV27 and TRBJ1-2; TRBD1 matches 8 bases. Germline V gene data show CDR1 as MNHEY and CDR2 as SMNVEV (reference sequence). The J segment lost 5 bases and the V segment lost 2 bases, leaving 4 bases of the junction unmatched. The CDR3 has 14 amino acids. CDR3 nucleotides: TGTGCCAGCAGTTTAAGTGGACAGGGTTATGGCTACACCTTC. Protein sequence: CASSLSGQGYGYTF.

The V call is TRBV2, the J call TRBJ1-1; no definite D call. The V and J ends lost 6 bases and 9 bases respectively, with 14 bases between them. CDR3 length equals 12 residues. CDR1 and CDR2 from the germline V gene are SNHLY and FYNNEI. CDR3 nucleotide sequence: TGTGCCAGCAGGATTGACACGGCCCAAGCTTTCTTT. The encoded protein is CASRIDTAQAFF.

The chain is built from TRBV28 and TRBJ2-5, with TRBD1 matching over 9 bases. Germline trimming cut 2 bases from V and 3 bases from J; bases unmatched to any gene: 7. The CDR3 is 16 amino acids. Germline V CDR1 and CDR2: MDHEN, SYDVKM. This chain's CDR3 is CASSLTPWTGEETQYF. The CDR3 DNA reads TGTGCCAGCAGTTTAACCCCCTGGACAGGGGAAGAGACCCAGTACTTC.

The V gene is TRBV7-8, the J gene TRBJ2-7; 7 positions agree with TRBD1. Per germline, CDR1 SGHVS and CDR2 FQNEAQ. Losses at the gene ends were 5 bases for V and 2 bases for J; bases not matched to a gene: 9. The CDR3 contains 15 residues. CDR3 residues: CASSHTPTGPYEQYF. Written as DNA, the CDR3 is TGTGCCAGCAGCCATACCCCGACAGGGCCCTACGAGCAGTACTTC.

The rearrangement uses TRBV28 and TRBJ2-7; TRBD1 might be the D (6 bases). The CDR3 extends over 15 amino acids. With 6 bases removed from V and 2 bases from J, the gap between germline ends came to 17 bases. CDR1 and CDR2 (germline): MDHEN, SYDVKM. CDR3 amino acids: CASRTGSDSPYEQYF. The CDR3 DNA is TGTGCCAGCAGGACCGGGTCGGACAGTCCCTACGAGCAGTACTTC.

The V and J genes are TRBV10-3 and TRBJ2-7; 10 positions match TRBD2. V lost 2 bases, J lost 0 bases, and 13 bases stayed unmatched. Germline loops: CDR1 ENHRY, CDR2 SYGVKD. The CDR3 extends over 19 amino acids. The CDR3 sequence is CAISERLGLAALSSYEQYF. The CDR3 region has the DNA TGTGCCATCAGTGAGAGGCTAGGACTAGCGGCTCTGAGCTCCTACGAGCAGTACTTC.

The chain is built from TRBV7-8 and TRBJ2-7; no firm D call. The CDR3 loop spans 13 amino acids. The ends were cut back, 1 base at V and 4 bases at J, with 8 bases in the middle. Germline V gene data show CDR1 as SGHVS and CDR2 as FQNEAQ. The chain's CDR3 is CASSLVSQYEQYF. The CDR3 coding sequence is TGTGCCAGCAGCTTAGTTTCCCAGTACGAGCAGTACTTC.

The gene calls are TRBV7-3 and TRBJ2-1; 7 bases are a match to TRBD1. The ends lost 2 bases at V and 10 bases at J; junction bases unmatched: 5. The CDR3 is made up of 13 amino acids. The V gene's germline CDR1 is SGHTA and CDR2 FQGTGA. CDR3 sequence (DNA): TGTGCCAGCAGCTTAGAGGGGGCCGGGGAGCAGTTCTTC. It specifies CASSLEGAGEQFF.

This chain links TRBV3-1 (or the pseudogene TRBV3-2) with TRBJ2-3, with D uncertain. CDR1 is LGHDT, CDR2 YNNKEL, per germline (reference sequence). V lost 5 bases and J lost 4, with 7 bases in between. The CDR3 covers 12 residues. The CDR3 region has the DNA TGTGCCAGCAGCAAAGGGCCAGATACGCAGTATTTT. It yields the protein CASSKGPDTQYF.

The chain carries TRBV25-1 and TRBJ2-1, with TRBD2 matching 8 bases. Germline CDR1 and CDR2: MGHDK and SYGVNS. The CDR3 runs 15 residues. Unmatched junction bases numbered 9, after V lost 1 base and J lost 10 bases. Here the CDR3 DNA reads TGTGCCAGCAGTGAATCGGTTATCGGGAGGGACGAGCAGTTCTTC. This translates into CASSESVIGRDEQFF.